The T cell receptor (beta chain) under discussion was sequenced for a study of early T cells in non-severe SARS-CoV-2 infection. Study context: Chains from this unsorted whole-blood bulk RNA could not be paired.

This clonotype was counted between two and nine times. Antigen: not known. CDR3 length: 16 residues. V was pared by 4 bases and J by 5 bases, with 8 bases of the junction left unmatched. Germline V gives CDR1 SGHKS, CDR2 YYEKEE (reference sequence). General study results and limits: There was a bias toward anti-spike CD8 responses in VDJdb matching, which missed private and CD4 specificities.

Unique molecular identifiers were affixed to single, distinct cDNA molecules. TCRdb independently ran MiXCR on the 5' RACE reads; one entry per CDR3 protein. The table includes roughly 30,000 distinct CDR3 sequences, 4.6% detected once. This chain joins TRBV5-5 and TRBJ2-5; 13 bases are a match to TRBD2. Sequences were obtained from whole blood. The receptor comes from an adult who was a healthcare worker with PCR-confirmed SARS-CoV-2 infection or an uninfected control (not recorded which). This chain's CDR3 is CASSPGTSGITETQYF. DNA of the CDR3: TGTGCCAGCAGCCCGGGGACTAGCGGGATTACGGAGACCCAGTACTTC.